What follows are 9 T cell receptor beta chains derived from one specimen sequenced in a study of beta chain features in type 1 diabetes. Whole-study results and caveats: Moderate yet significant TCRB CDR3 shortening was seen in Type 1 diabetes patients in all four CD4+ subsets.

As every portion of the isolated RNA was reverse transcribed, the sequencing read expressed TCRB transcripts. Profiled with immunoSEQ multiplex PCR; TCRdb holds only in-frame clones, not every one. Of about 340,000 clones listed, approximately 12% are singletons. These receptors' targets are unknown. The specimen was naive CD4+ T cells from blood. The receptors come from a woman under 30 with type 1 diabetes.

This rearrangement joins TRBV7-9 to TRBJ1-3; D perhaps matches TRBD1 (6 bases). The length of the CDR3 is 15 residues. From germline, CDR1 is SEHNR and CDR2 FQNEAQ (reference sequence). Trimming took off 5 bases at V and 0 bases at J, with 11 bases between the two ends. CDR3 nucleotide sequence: TGTGCCAGCAGCCCGAACAGGGACTCTGGAAACACCATATATTTT. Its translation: CASSPNRDSGNTIYF.

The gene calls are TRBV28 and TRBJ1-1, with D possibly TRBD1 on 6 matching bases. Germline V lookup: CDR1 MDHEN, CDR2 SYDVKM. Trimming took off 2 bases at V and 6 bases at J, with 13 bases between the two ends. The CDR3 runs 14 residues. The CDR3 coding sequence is TGTGCCAGCAGTTTAGGGGGGGCGCTCCCTGAAGCTTTCTTT. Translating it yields CASSLGGALPEAFF.

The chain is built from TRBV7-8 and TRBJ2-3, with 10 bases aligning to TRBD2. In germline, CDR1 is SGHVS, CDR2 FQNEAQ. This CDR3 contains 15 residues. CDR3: CAIGGTSEGTDTQYF. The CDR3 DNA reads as TGTGCTATCGGGGGGACTAGCGAGGGCACAGATACGCAGTATTTT.

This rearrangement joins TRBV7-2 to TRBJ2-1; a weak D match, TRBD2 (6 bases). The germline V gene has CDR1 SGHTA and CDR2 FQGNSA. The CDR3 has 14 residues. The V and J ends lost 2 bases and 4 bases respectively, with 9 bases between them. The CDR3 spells CASSLLSGYNEQFF. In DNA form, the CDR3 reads TGTGCCAGCAGCTTACTTAGCGGTTACAATGAGCAGTTCTTC.

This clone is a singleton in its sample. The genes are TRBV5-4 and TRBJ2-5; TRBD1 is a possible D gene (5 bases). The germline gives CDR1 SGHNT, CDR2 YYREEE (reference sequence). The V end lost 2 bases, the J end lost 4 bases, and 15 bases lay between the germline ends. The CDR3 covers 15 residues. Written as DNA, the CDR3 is TGTGCCAGCAGCTTCCCGTTAACAGGCGGAGAGACCCAGTACTTC. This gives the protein CASSFPLTGGETQYF.

DNA of the CDR3: TGTGCCAGTAGTACCCGCTACGGTCCGTTCTTC. It translates to CASSTRYGPFF. The J gene is TRBJ2-1, the V gene TRBV19; D gene uncertain. V lost 4 bases and J lost 15, with 13 bases in between. The germline CDR1 and CDR2 sequences are LNHDA and SQIVND (reference sequence). CDR3 length: 11 amino acids. Variable domain in full (rest from reference TRBV19 and TRBJ2-1): DGGITQSPKYLFRKEGQNVTLSCEQNLNHDAMYWYRQDPGQGLRLIYYSQIVNDFQKGDIAEGYSVSREKKESFPLTVTSAQKNPTAFYLCASSTRYGPFFGPGTRLTVL.

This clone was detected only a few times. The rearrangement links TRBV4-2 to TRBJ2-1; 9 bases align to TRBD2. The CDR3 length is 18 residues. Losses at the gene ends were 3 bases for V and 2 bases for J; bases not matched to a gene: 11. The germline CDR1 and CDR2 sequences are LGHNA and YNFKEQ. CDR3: CASSQALAGATPYNEQFF. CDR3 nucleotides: TGTGCCAGCAGCCAGGCACTAGCGGGCGCCACCCCCTACAATGAGCAGTTCTTC.

Here the CDR3 reads CASSLASTGLAGVSPEQYF. In DNA, the CDR3 is TGTGCCAGCAGCTTAGCGTCAACCGGACTAGCGGGAGTGTCTCCCGAGCAGTACTTC. The chain recombines TRBV7-2 with TRBJ2-7; 13 positions agree with TRBD2. CDR1 and CDR2 from the germline V gene are SGHTA and FQGNSA. V shed 0 bases, J shed 6 bases, and the junction held 14 bases outside the gene matches. This CDR3 comprises 19 residues.

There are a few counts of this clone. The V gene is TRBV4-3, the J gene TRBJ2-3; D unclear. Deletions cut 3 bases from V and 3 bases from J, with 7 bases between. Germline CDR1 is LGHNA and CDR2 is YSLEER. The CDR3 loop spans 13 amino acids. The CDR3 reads CASSQGRTDTQYF. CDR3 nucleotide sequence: TGCGCCAGCAGCCAGGGCCGTACAGATACGCAGTATTTT.